This TCR beta chain was identified in a study of response to subunit inactivated influenza vaccine. V lost 4 bases to trimming and J lost 2 bases, with 6 bases between them. CDR3 length: 13 residues. TCRdb re-called the RT-PCR reads through MiXCR, storing one row per CDR3 protein. Here the sample spans 550,000 to 650,000 distinct CDR3 sequences, about 11% being singletons. Regarding this clonotype: Its matching antigen is unknown.

Findings and caveats of the study: The authors offered the suggestion that each seasonal influenza vaccination recruits few new T cells.

V usage is TRBV12-3 or TRBV12-4 and J usage is TRBJ1-5, with D unresolved. The TCR originated in a man aged 50 or older who received an inactivated influenza vaccine. The material was PBMCs from blood, obtained on the day of vaccination. The CDR3 bases are TGTGCCAGCAGTTACACTCGCAATCAGCCCCAGCATTTT. Its protein is CASSYTRNQPQHF.